The 17 T cell receptor beta chains reported below all come from one sample, sequenced in a study of cytomegalovirus exposure and HLA in healthy donors (dated 2017 in TCRdb). Libraries were made using the immunoSEQ multiplex PCR assay. For the multiplex PCR, a mixture combining 60 forward primers for TCR Vbeta segments and 13 reverse primers for TCR Jbeta segments was used. Held by TCRdb, this immuneACCESS table contains in-frame sequences only and omits some clones. Under half of the omission traces to an unresolved V gene where checked; the cause of the rest is unknown. For this sample the table gives 200,000 to 300,000 clones, of which 78% were detected only once. Jointly, the top ten make up around 0.44% of the sample. The specimen was PBMCs. The source is a boy aged 5-17 years in good health and CMV-seronegative.

This chain links TRBV7-8 with TRBJ1-2, with a weak D call TRBD1 (6 bases). The germline gives CDR1 SGHVS, CDR2 FQNEAQ. The CDR3 sequence is 14 residues long. Trimming left V 5 bases short and J 8 bases short, with 18 bases between. CDR3 sequence (DNA): TGTGCCAGCAGCAAATCACAACAGGGAGCAGGCTACACCTTC. Its protein product is CASSKSQQGAGYTF.

This rearrangement joins TRBV30 to TRBJ1-1; D remains unclear. The length of the CDR3 is 16 residues. V lost 0 bases and J lost 5, with 19 bases in between. CDR1 GTSNPN and CDR2 SVGIG come from the germline V gene (reference sequence). Here the CDR3 DNA reads TGTGCCTGGAGTGTACGGCGGGCATCGGGTAAGACTGAAGCTTTCTTT. This translates into CAWSVRRASGKTEAFF.

A few counts support this clone. This chain joins TRBV19 and TRBJ2-1; the D gene is possibly TRBD1 (6 bases). The CDR3 contains 11 residues. V dropped 8 bases and J dropped 7 bases, with 9 bases sitting between them. In germline, CDR1 is LNHDA, CDR2 SQIVND (reference sequence). This CDR3 is CASGGGNEQFF. The CDR3 region has the DNA TGTGCCAGTGGGGGCGGGAATGAGCAGTTCTTC.

V and J are TRBV4-2 and TRBJ1-2, with 8 bases fitting TRBD1. The V segment lost 4 bases and the J segment 8 bases; nucleotides outside the gene matches: 9. CDR1 and CDR2 (germline): LGHNA, YNFKEQ. The CDR3 covers 14 residues. CDR3: CASSLRRTGNGYTF. The CDR3, as DNA: TGTGCCAGCAGCCTACGTCGGACAGGGAACGGCTACACCTTC.

The V gene is TRBV9, the J gene TRBJ2-2; 9 bases line up with TRBD1. CDR1 is SGDLS and CDR2 is YYNGEE in the germline V gene. V trimming: 4 bases; J trimming: 7 bases; junction bases outside the gene matches: 8. The CDR3 has 15 amino acids. DNA of the CDR3: TGTGCCAGCAGCTCTACAGGGGGCGTGTTCGGGGAGCTGTTTTTT. Protein product: CASSSTGGVFGELFF.

V and J are TRBV5-4 and TRBJ1-2; 7 bases line up with TRBD1. The CDR3 is made up of 13 amino acids. V trimming: 3 bases; J trimming: 7 bases; junction bases outside the gene matches: 6. Germline V lookup: CDR1 SGHNT, CDR2 YYREEE (reference sequence). CDR3 region: CASSSGQARGYTF. The CDR3 DNA is TGTGCCAGCAGCTCTGGACAGGCTCGTGGCTACACCTTC.

The rearrangement links TRBV28 to TRBJ1-2; TRBD1 might be the D (5 bases). This CDR3 has 15 residues. The germline gives CDR1 MDHEN, CDR2 SYDVKM. Trimming stripped 2 bases from V and 1 base from J, with 11 bases between. In DNA form, the CDR3 reads TGTGCCAGCAGTTTAGCGGACACTTATAACTATGGCTACACCTTC. Its translation: CASSLADTYNYGYTF.

There are a few counts of this clone. This chain joins TRBV7-9 and TRBJ2-7; possibly TRBD2 for D (6 bases). Trimming shortened V by 7 bases and J by 7 bases, and 20 bases separated the two germline ends. The CDR3 totals 14 residues. Germline loops: CDR1 SEHNR, CDR2 FQNEAQ (reference sequence). The CDR3 sequence: CASTPVPGVQEQYF. As DNA, the CDR3 is TGTGCCAGCACCCCCGTGCCGGGGGTGCAAGAGCAGTACTTC.

The chain is built from TRBV11-1 and TRBJ2-7; 9 bases match TRBD2. J gave up 2 bases and V 1 base, and 9 bases lay outside the gene matches. The CDR3 length is 17 residues. Germline V gene data show CDR1 as SGHAT and CDR2 as FQDESV (reference sequence). The CDR3 nucleotides read TGTGCCAGCAGCTTAGAAGGCGGGAGGGCCGTCCCCTACGAGCAGTACTTC. This codes for CASSLEGGRAVPYEQYF.

The chain has TRBV5-1 and TRBJ2-5, with 8 bases that match TRBD1. The end of the DNA aligns better with TRBJ2-7, so the J call may be wrong. Germline CDR1 reads SGHRS; CDR2 reads YFSETQ. This CDR3 is 14 amino acids long. CDR3 loop: CASSLGQGAHEQYF. The DNA of the CDR3 is TGCGCCAGCAGCTTGGGTCAGGGGGCCCACGAGCAGTACTTC.

The chain uses TRBV7-8 and TRBJ2-1, with 11 bases lining up with TRBD2. V lost 5 bases to trimming and J lost 9 bases; unmatched junction nucleotides: 9. Germline CDR1 SGHVS, CDR2 FQNEAQ. The CDR3 totals 15 residues. CDR3 sequence reads: CASSERLAGFPEQFF. In DNA form, the CDR3 reads TGTGCCAGCAGCGAGCGACTAGCGGGGTTCCCTGAGCAGTTCTTC. The variable domain in full, completed from reference TRBV7-8 and TRBJ2-1, reads GAGVSQSPRYKVAKRGQDVALRCDPISGHVSLFWYQQALGQGPEFLTYFQNEAQLDKSGLPSDRFFAERPEGSVSTLKIQRTQQEDSAVYLCASSERLAGFPEQFFGPGTRLTVL.

This clone appeared a few times. DNA for the CDR3: TGTGCCAGCAGTTTCTCCCCGTCCGGGGAGCTGTTTTTT. Its translation is CASSFSPSGELFF. The chain joins TRBV6-1 to TRBJ2-2; D unresolved. Trimming took off 5 bases at V and 6 bases at J, with 10 bases between the two ends. Germline CDR1 and CDR2: MNHNS and SASEGT. The CDR3 covers 13 residues.

The V call is TRBV7-9, the J call TRBJ2-7, with 8 bases lining up with TRBD1. This CDR3 has 14 residues. J was trimmed by 5 bases and V by 1 base; bases with no gene match: 4. From germline, CDR1 is SEHNR and CDR2 FQNEAQ (reference sequence). CDR3 sequence: CASSLGQGIDEQYF. CDR3 DNA sequence: TGTGCCAGCAGCTTAGGACAGGGGATCGACGAGCAGTACTTC.

This chain connects TRBV5-1 to TRBJ1-5; 11 bases fit TRBD1. The V segment lost 2 bases and the J segment 5 bases; nucleotides outside the gene matches: 12. Looked up from germline, CDR1 is SGHRS and CDR2 is YFSETQ. This CDR3 comprises 18 residues. The CDR3 DNA follows: TGCGCCAGCAGCTTCCTACCGTCGGACAGGGGGCCCTATCAGCCCCAGCATTTT. Residues: CASSFLPSDRGPYQPQHF.

The chain carries TRBV27 and TRBJ1-1; 7 bases match TRBD1. The germline V gene encodes CDR1 MNHEY and CDR2 SMNVEV (reference sequence). The CDR3 is made up of 12 amino acids. Trimming removed 5 bases from V and 12 bases from J; junction bases left unmatched: 9. The CDR3 bases are TGTGCCAGCAGTCTGCCGACAGGGCGGACTTTCTTT. Protein product: CASSLPTGRTFF.

The chain is built from TRBV5-1 and TRBJ2-1; 15 bases are a match to TRBD2. The junction had 2 bases not matched to a gene; V was cut back by 3 bases and J by 7 bases. Germline assignment: CDR1 SGHRS and CDR2 YFSETQ. The CDR3 loop spans 15 amino acids. The CDR3 bases are TGCGCCAGCAGCTGGACTAGCGGGGGGGCTAATGAGCAGTTCTTC. This gives the protein CASSWTSGGANEQFF.

The V call is TRBV19, the J call TRBJ2-1, with D uncertain. Trimming removed 5 bases from V and 10 bases from J, with 12 bases in between. The CDR3 totals 12 residues. Germline lookup yields CDR1 LNHDA and CDR2 SQIVND (reference sequence). The CDR3 sequence: CASSSALEEQFF. CDR3 nucleotide sequence: TGTGCCAGTAGTTCAGCGCTGGAGGAGCAGTTCTTC.